Shown below are 18 T cell receptor beta chains from a single sample sequenced in a study of blood T cells in healthy people across ages. It was with a sample-barcoded 5' primer and a J-beta primer mix that a second PCR of roughly 7 to 12 cycles was run. TCRdb recomputed calls from the 5' RACE reads with MiXCR, one row per CDR3 protein. Of 780,000 or so distinct CDR3 sequences listed, approximately 60% are singletons. Source material: blood. The receptors derive from a middle-aged man in good health.

The chain is built from TRBV20-1 and TRBJ1-2; D possibly corresponds to TRBD1 (6 bases). This CDR3 comprises 16 residues. V was clipped by 1 base and J by 1 base, with 16 bases between them. Germline-derived CDR1 and CDR2 are DFQATT and SNEGSKA (reference sequence). CDR3 nucleotide sequence: TGCAGTGCTAGAGTGGGGGCAGTACGCATTAACTATGGCTACACCTTC. Protein: CSARVGAVRINYGYTF.

V gene TRBV7-9 combines with J gene TRBJ2-7; tentatively, D is TRBD1 (6 bases). This CDR3 comprises 13 residues. V lost 5 bases and J lost 2, with 10 bases in between. Looked up from germline, CDR1 is SEHNR and CDR2 is FQNEAQ (reference sequence). The CDR3 protein is CASSDGQPYEQYF. The CDR3 DNA sequence: TGTGCCAGCAGCGACGGACAGCCCTACGAGCAGTACTTC.

On this clonotype itself: A single base separates this from a much larger clone, so it may be a read error. The CDR3 coding sequence is TGTGCCAGCAGTTATCGTGACAGGGGGCAATACGAGCAGTACTTC. Protein: CASSYRDRGQYEQYF. The V and J genes are TRBV6-5 and TRBJ2-7; 10 bases align to TRBD1. The junction had 6 bases not matched to a gene; V was cut back by 3 bases and J by 4 bases. Germline V gives CDR1 MNHEY, CDR2 SVGAGI. This CDR3 region has 15 residues.

The rearrangement links TRBV9 to TRBJ2-7, with D tentatively TRBD1 (5 bases). Germline V gene data show CDR1 as SGDLS and CDR2 as YYNGEE. Trimming cost V 3 bases and J 6 bases, with 19 bases left between them. The CDR3 loop spans 15 amino acids. This CDR3 reads CASSGRWGDSSEQYF. The CDR3 nucleotides read TGTGCCAGCAGCGGCCGGTGGGGTGACAGTTCCGAGCAGTACTTC.

The V gene is TRBV6-2 or TRBV6-3, the J gene TRBJ1-2; possibly TRBD1 for D (6 bases). The CDR3 spans 14 residues. V was pared by 4 bases and J by 0 bases, with 9 bases between. Germline V lookup: CDR1 MNHEY, CDR2 SVGEGT. The CDR3 here is CASSSGQPNYGYTF. The CDR3 region has the DNA TGTGCCAGCAGTTCCGGACAGCCTAACTATGGCTACACCTTC.

In regard to this clonotype: The CDR3 end shows no conserved phenylalanine or tryptophan, and so a read error is likely. The J gene is TRBJ2-7, the V gene TRBV4-1; no definite D call. V was trimmed by 0 bases and J by 0 bases, leaving 6 bases between them. Germline V gene data show CDR1 as MGHRA and CDR2 as YSYEKL. This CDR3 has 14 amino acids. The CDR3 DNA sequence: TGCGCCAGCAGCCAAGATCCAGGCTCCTACGAGCAGTACTTG. Its translation: CASSQDPGSYEQYL.

There are a few counts of this clonotype. The chain combines TRBV14 with TRBJ2-1; 9 bases map to TRBD1. Germline V CDR1 and CDR2: SGHDN, FVKESK. The V segment lost 4 bases and the J segment 4 bases; nucleotides outside the gene matches: 8. The CDR3 has 16 residues. The CDR3 bases are TGTGCCAGCAGCCGAAACACAGGGGGCGCTTACAATGAGCAGTTCTTC. Its translation is CASSRNTGGAYNEQFF.

This sequence joins TRBV28 and TRBJ1-1; 10 nucleotides agree with TRBD1. Germline CDR1 MDHEN, CDR2 SYDVKM. V was pared by 6 bases and J by 1 base, with 11 bases of the junction left unmatched. This CDR3 has 17 amino acids. CDR3 protein: CASSQRTGGRPNTEAFF. DNA of the CDR3: TGTGCCAGCAGCCAACGGACAGGGGGTCGCCCGAACACTGAAGCTTTCTTT.

V and J are TRBV20-1 and TRBJ2-5; TRBD1 or TRBD2 may be the D gene (6 bases each). Trimming took off 6 bases at V and 5 bases at J, with 19 bases between the two ends. Germline CDR1 is DFQATT and CDR2 is SNEGSKA (reference sequence). This CDR3 has 14 amino acids. The CDR3 is CSAYMGGRGETQYF. Here the CDR3 DNA reads TGCAGTGCCTACATGGGGGGCCGGGGGGAGACCCAGTACTTC.

This clonotype was detected only a few times. The V and J genes are TRBV28 and TRBJ2-7; 8 positions match TRBD1. J was trimmed by 0 bases and V by 4 bases; bases with no gene match: 5. The CDR3 has 15 amino acids. Germline V gene lookup returns CDR1 MDHEN and CDR2 SYDVKM. CDR3 coding DNA: TGTGCCAGCAGTTCGGGACAGGCAAGCTCCTACGAGCAGTACTTC. Translation: CASSSGQASSYEQYF.

V usage is TRBV27 and J usage is TRBJ2-1; perhaps TRBD2 as D (6 bases). CDR1 and CDR2 from the germline V gene are MNHEY and SMNVEV (reference sequence). The ends were cut back, 7 bases at V and 12 bases at J, with 25 bases in the middle. CDR3 length: 15 amino acids. CDR3 residues: CASNRSGDWPIGQFF. The DNA for the CDR3 is TGTGCCAGCAACCGATCGGGGGACTGGCCTATTGGGCAGTTCTTC.

In its sample, this clonotype was seen a few times. The chain couples TRBV7-9 to TRBJ1-6; unclear D gene. V gave up 3 bases and J gave up 15 bases, with 15 bases separating them. The germline V gene encodes CDR1 SEHNR and CDR2 FQNEAQ (reference sequence). The CDR3 totals 13 residues. This CDR3 is CASSLDSPTGLHF. The DNA for the CDR3 is TGTGCCAGCAGCTTGGACTCGCCAACCGGCCTCCACTTT. Based on the CDR3 plus reference TRBV7-9 and TRBJ1-6, the full variable domain is DTGVSQNPRHKITKRGQNVTFRCDPISEHNRLYWYRQTLGQGPEFLTYFQNEAQLEKSRLLSDRFSAERPKGSFSTLEIQRTEQGDSAMYLCASSLDSPTGLHFGNGTRLTVT.

V usage is TRBV28 and J usage is TRBJ1-2; the D is unclear. The CDR3 has 13 residues. V was shortened by 3 bases and J by 3 bases, with 8 bases between the two germline ends. Germline CDR1 reads MDHEN; CDR2 reads SYDVKM. The CDR3 protein is CASSFKSDYGYTF. The CDR3 bases are TGTGCCAGCAGTTTCAAGTCAGACTATGGCTACACCTTC.

The chain uses TRBV4-2 and TRBJ2-2; 7 bases align to TRBD1. V lost 0 bases, J lost 6 bases, and 10 bases stayed unmatched. Germline CDR1 LGHNA, CDR2 YNFKEQ. The CDR3 is made up of 17 amino acids. CDR3 sequence reads: CASSQDIETGTAGELFF. The CDR3 region has the DNA TGTGCCAGCAGCCAAGATATTGAGACAGGGACAGCCGGGGAGCTGTTTTTT.

The genes are TRBV6-6 and TRBJ2-3, with 11 bases fitting TRBD2. This CDR3 spans 16 amino acids. The V segment lost 2 bases and the J segment 2 bases; nucleotides outside the gene matches: 3. Germline CDR1 reads MNHNY; CDR2 reads SVGAGI (reference sequence). CDR3 protein: CASSYQTSGVTDTQYF. The CDR3 bases are TGTGCCAGCAGTTACCAGACTAGCGGGGTCACAGATACGCAGTATTTT.

CDR3 sequence reads: CSGADRDEQYF. The CDR3 region has the DNA TGCAGTGGCGCCGACAGGGACGAGCAGTACTTC. This sequence joins TRBV20-1 and TRBJ2-7; 7 nucleotides agree with TRBD1. The V segment lost 7 bases and the J segment 5 bases; nucleotides outside the gene matches: 5. Germline V gene data show CDR1 as DFQATT and CDR2 as SNEGSKA (reference sequence). The CDR3 totals 11 residues.

The chain joins TRBV9 to TRBJ2-5; tentative D call: TRBD2 (5 bases). The V gene lost 3 bases and the J gene lost 1 base, with 10 bases spanning the gap. The CDR3 contains 14 residues. CDR1 and CDR2 from the germline V gene are SGDLS and YYNGEE. This CDR3 is CASSASTSQETQYF. As DNA, the CDR3 is TGTGCCAGCAGCGCCTCCACTAGCCAAGAGACCCAGTACTTC.

In its sample, this clonotype ranks as medium-sized. This chain links TRBV27 with TRBJ2-7; 7 bases map to TRBD2. With V trimmed by 6 bases and J by 3 bases, 5 bases remained unmatched. Germline V gene data show CDR1 as MNHEY and CDR2 as SMNVEV (reference sequence). CDR3 size: 13 residues. The CDR3 loop reads CASSLGGSYEQYF. CDR3 DNA: TGTGCCAGCAGCTTAGGCGGGAGCTACGAGCAGTACTTC.